The 4 T cell receptor beta chains below all came from one sample that was sequenced in a study of T cell changes during pregnancy in multiple sclerosis. Repertoires were generated with immunoSEQ multiplex PCR, while TCRdb's copy carries only in-frame clones and drops some. The table lists about 58,000 clones, around 90% of them singletons. Sequencing used CD4+ T cells from peripheral blood mononuclear cells, obtained after pregnancy. All receptors come from a female donor in good health, enrolled as a control in a pregnancy study.

Here the CDR3 DNA reads TGCGCCAGCAGCCAAGAGGGACAGTCCAATGAGCAGTTCTTC. Translation: CASSQEGQSNEQFF. This chain uses TRBV4-1 with TRBJ2-1, with 7 bases that match TRBD1. CDR1 and CDR2 from the germline V gene are MGHRA and YSYEKL. Germline trimming cut 0 bases from V and 6 bases from J; bases unmatched to any gene: 2. CDR3 length equals 14 residues.

V is TRBV5-1 and J is TRBJ2-2, with 11 bases that match TRBD1. J was trimmed by 7 bases and V by 4 bases; bases with no gene match: 6. There are 15 residues in the CDR3. Germline CDR1 and CDR2: SGHRS and YFSETQ. This CDR3 reads CASSTDRGQGGELFF. DNA for the CDR3: TGCGCCAGCAGCACGGACAGGGGGCAGGGCGGGGAGCTGTTTTTT.

J is TRBJ1-6 and V is TRBV10-3; 7 positions agree with TRBD1. Germline V gene lookup returns CDR1 ENHRY and CDR2 SYGVKD. V lost 6 bases and J lost 11; bases outside the gene matches: 7. This CDR3 is 13 amino acids long. Written as DNA, the CDR3 is TGTGCCATCAGAACAACAGGGGTGGCACCCCTCCACTTT. This gives the protein CAIRTTGVAPLHF.

The chain recombines TRBV29-1 with TRBJ1-2; unclear D gene. This CDR3 spans 10 amino acids. The germline gives CDR1 SQVTM, CDR2 ANQGSEA. V lost 7 bases to trimming and J lost 5 bases, with 8 bases between them. For the CDR3, the DNA is TGCAGCGCAGGAAGTTATGGCTACACCTTC. As protein: CSAGSYGYTF.